This T cell receptor beta chain was recovered during a study of identical twins. TCRdb passed the 5' RACE reads through MiXCR, listing each CDR3 protein once. This sample has hundreds of thousands of distinct CDR3 sequences; about 18% occur once, and the top ten carry around 14%. About this clonotype: Mismatch with germline at one junction end may stem from a read error.

The sample also formed part of further work on T cells expressing NK-cell markers. That investigation notes: In a group of several donors, dominant NKG2C+ clonotypes represented about 1.0-7.0% of CD8+ T cells. In four donors, dominant clonotypes made up roughly 25-60.1% of CD3+CD56-NKG2C+ cells.

The TCR comes from a woman in her late teens or twenties in good health. Sequencing input: PBMCs.

Written as DNA, the CDR3 is TGCTGTGCTAGAGTCTCGTGGACAGGGCCATACAATGAGCAGTTCTTC. Residues: CCARVSWTGPYNEQFF. The rearrangement joins TRBV20-1 to TRBJ2-1; 8 bases are a match to TRBD1. CDR1 and CDR2 (germline): DFQATT, SNEGSKA (reference sequence). The CDR3 length is 16 residues.